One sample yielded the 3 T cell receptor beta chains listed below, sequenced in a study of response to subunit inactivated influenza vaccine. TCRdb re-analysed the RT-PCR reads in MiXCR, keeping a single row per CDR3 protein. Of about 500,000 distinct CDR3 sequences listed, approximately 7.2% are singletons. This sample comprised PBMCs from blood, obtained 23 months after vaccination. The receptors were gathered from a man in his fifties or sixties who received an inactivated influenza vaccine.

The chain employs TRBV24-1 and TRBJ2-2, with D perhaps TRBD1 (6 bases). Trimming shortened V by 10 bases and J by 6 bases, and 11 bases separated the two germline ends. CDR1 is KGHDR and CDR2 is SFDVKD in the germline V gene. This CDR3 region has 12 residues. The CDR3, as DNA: TGTGCCACAAGTAACAGGGCCGGGGAGCTGTTTTTT. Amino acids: CATSNRAGELFF.

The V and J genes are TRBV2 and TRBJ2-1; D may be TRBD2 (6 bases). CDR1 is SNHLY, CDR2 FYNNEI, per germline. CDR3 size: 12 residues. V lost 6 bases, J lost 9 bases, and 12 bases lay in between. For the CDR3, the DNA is TGTGCCAGCAGCAACGGGAGATCTGAGCAGTTCTTC. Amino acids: CASSNGRSEQFF.

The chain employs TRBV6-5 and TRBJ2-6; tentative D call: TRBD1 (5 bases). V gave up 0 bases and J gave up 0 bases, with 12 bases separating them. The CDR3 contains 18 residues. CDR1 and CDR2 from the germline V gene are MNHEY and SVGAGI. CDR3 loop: CASSYSGAGRSGANVLTF. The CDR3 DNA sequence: TGTGCCAGCAGTTACTCTGGGGCAGGGCGCTCTGGGGCCAACGTCCTGACTTTC.